The 6 T cell receptor beta chains listed next were all sequenced from one sample in a study of T-cell reconstitution after alpha-beta-depleted transplantation in children. Molecular barcoding with unique molecular identifiers was used for the TCRbeta library. TCRdb reprocessed the PCR reads with MiXCR, giving one entry per CDR3 protein. The data contain around 300,000 distinct CDR3 sequences, roughly 9.1% of them singletons. Source: PBMCs, taken before TCRalphabeta/CD19-depleted stem cell transplant. These receptors came from a boy younger than two with acute myeloid leukemia, due to receive a stem cell transplant.

This clonotype was picked up many times. CDR3 residues: CASSLYPGAVETQYF. CDR3 DNA: TGTGCCAGCAGCTTATACCCGGGGGCAGTTGAGACCCAGTACTTC. The chain uses TRBV7-6 and TRBJ2-5; TRBD1 or TRBD2 may be the D gene (6 bases each). This CDR3 has 15 residues. The ends were cut back, 2 bases at V and 5 bases at J, with 15 bases in the middle. Germline CDR1 is SGHVS and CDR2 is FNYEAQ.

The V gene is TRBV3-1, the J gene TRBJ1-5; TRBD1 might be the D (6 bases). Germline assignment: CDR1 LGHDT and CDR2 YNNKEL (reference sequence). This CDR3 is built from 16 residues. With 4 bases removed from V and 5 bases from J, the gap between germline ends came to 18 bases. In DNA form, the CDR3 reads TGTGCCAGCAGCCCTACTCAGAGGGGGGGGGATCAGCCCCAGCATTTT. Its translation is CASSPTQRGGDQPQHF.

The table lists this clonotype with a few counts. This may come from a read error, since a much larger clone is one base off. The chain couples TRBV20-1 to TRBJ2-1; 11 nucleotides agree with TRBD2. The V gene's germline CDR1 is DFQATT and CDR2 SNEGSKA (reference sequence). This CDR3 has 17 residues. CDR3 nucleotide sequence: TGCTGTGCTAGAGAGCCCTTAGCGGGAGGGCCTATTTTGGGGCAGTTCTTC. As protein: CCAREPLAGGPILGQFF.

This clonotype was seen ten or more times. The chain has TRBV6-1 and TRBJ2-2, with 11 bases aligning to TRBD1. The trim removed 4 bases at V and 5 bases at J, leaving 6 bases unmatched. Germline V gene lookup returns CDR1 MNHNS and CDR2 SASEGT. This CDR3 comprises 16 residues. The CDR3 coding sequence is TGTGCCAGCAGTGGCGGGACAGGGGGAATTACCGGGGAGCTGTTTTTT. This translates into CASSGGTGGITGELFF.

This clonotype was observed many times. J is TRBJ2-3 and V is TRBV20-1; D is possibly TRBD1 or TRBD2 (5 bases each). The CDR3 covers 15 residues. From germline, CDR1 is DFQATT and CDR2 SNEGSKA (reference sequence). Trimming stripped 2 bases from V and 3 bases from J, with 15 bases between. Here the CDR3 reads CSARIGASITDTQYF. CDR3 DNA: TGCAGTGCTAGAATCGGGGCTTCTATAACAGATACGCAGTATTTT.

In this sample, this clonotype turned up many times. The gene calls are TRBV3-1 and TRBJ2-4, with 12 bases that match TRBD2. The CDR3 length is 15 residues. Per the germline V gene, CDR1 is LGHDT and CDR2 is YNNKEL (reference sequence). With V trimmed by 1 base and J by 8 bases, 3 bases remained unmatched. CDR3 sequence: CASSQASGGAHIQYF. In DNA form, the CDR3 reads TGTGCCAGCAGCCAAGCTAGCGGGGGGGCACACATTCAGTACTTC.